Described below is a single TCR beta chain sequence and its context. The count of this clone is one. Its antigen is still unknown. There are no base qualities to consult, and no much larger clone falls within one base. These data are taken from a study of lymphopenia after photon versus proton radiotherapy (dated by TCRdb to 2018 to 2020). Regarding the study in general: The study compared the immunological effects of photon versus proton radiation therapy in patients with gastrointestinal tumors who developed high-grade lymphopenia. The cohort comprised 20 to 25 patients with gastrointestinal tumors who received either photon or proton therapy and then developed lymphopenia. The goal of the study was to characterize the differences between the two radiation modalities in how they affect the immune system.

General study outcomes and caveats: The survival association was assessed only in patients who died, and better survival with proton therapy was presented by the authors as a possibility rather than a demonstrated result. After the lymphocyte count nadir, repertoires from photon-treated patients showed oligoclonal expansion, particularly of CD8+ Temra cells, and this expansion drove the decline in diversity. Across the cohort, a larger post-nadir drop in TCR diversity was inversely correlated with overall survival time among patients who died. Relative stability during treatment was observed in proton-treated patients, whereas loss of naive T cells and TCR diversity and gain of effector/memory populations were observed in photon-treated patients.

The method behind the library was the immunoSEQ multiplex PCR assay. Alongside multiparametric flow cytometry, deep sequencing of rearranged TCR beta loci was used to profile the T cell repertoires. In its TCRdb copy, this immuneACCESS table keeps in-frame sequences only and misses some clones. Where compared with another copy, unresolved V genes explain less than half of these, and the others have no known cause. Counted in this sample were around 66,000 clones; around 85% of them appeared once. Roughly 2.3% of the sample rests with the top ten. The source of this sequence is a man aged 35-49 years with gastric cancer. This specimen consisted of peripheral blood, obtained from a patient treated with photon-based radiotherapy.

The DNA sequence is given as TGTGCCAGTAGTATAGAGACTTTGGGACAGGGGCATAACTATGGCTACACCTTC. This gives the protein CASSIETLGQGHNYGYTF. The V gene is TRBV19 and the J gene is TRBJ1-2; 10 nucleotides in the junction match TRBD1. The germline V gene (reference sequence) gives CDR1 as LNHDA and CDR2 as SQIVND. Here V drops 0 bases and J drops 1 base, and the junction holds 8 bases not matched to any gene. The CDR3 numbers 18 residues from cysteine through phenylalanine. The CDR3 DNA has 54 bases and is translated from base 1.